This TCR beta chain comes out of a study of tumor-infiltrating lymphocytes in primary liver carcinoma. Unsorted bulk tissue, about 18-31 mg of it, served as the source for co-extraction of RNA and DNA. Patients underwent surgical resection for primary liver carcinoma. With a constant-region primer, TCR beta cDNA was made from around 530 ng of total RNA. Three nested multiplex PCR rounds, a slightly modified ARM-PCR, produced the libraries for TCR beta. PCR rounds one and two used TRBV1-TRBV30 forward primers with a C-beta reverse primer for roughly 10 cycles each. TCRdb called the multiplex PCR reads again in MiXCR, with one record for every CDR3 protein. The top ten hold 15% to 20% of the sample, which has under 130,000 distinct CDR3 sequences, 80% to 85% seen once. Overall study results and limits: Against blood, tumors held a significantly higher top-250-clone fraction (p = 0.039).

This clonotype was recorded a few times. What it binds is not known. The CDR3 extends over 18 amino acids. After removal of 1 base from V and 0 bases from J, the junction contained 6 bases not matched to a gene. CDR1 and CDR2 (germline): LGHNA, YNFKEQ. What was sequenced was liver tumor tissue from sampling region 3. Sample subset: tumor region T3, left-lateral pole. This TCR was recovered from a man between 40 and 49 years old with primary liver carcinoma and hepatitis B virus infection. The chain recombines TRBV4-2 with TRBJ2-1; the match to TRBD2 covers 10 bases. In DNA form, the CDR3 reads TGTGCCAGCAGCCAAGCGACTAGCGGGTTCAACTCCTACAATGAGCAGTTCTTC. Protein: CASSQATSGFNSYNEQFF.